The 9 T cell receptor beta chains listed next were all sequenced from one sample in a study of blood T cell repertoires in COVID-19. The protocol was immunoSEQ multiplex PCR, while the TCRdb copy is restricted to in-frame clones and leaves out a portion. The table shows 300,000 to 350,000 clones, with over 80% occurring only once. The sample was peripheral blood. The receptors derive from a man in his thirties or forties with COVID-19, enrolled during active disease.

The V call is TRBV28, the J call TRBJ2-2; 7 bases fit TRBD1. Germline lookup yields CDR1 MDHEN and CDR2 SYDVKM. This CDR3 has 15 residues. The V gene end was trimmed by 5 bases and the J gene end by 3 bases; junction bases not matched to a gene: 6. CDR3 in amino acids: CASSPGQVDTGELFF. The CDR3 DNA sequence: TGTGCCAGCAGTCCCGGACAGGTTGACACCGGGGAGCTGTTTTTT.

This rearrangement joins TRBV5-1 to TRBJ2-4, with TRBD2 identical over 10 bases. Germline CDR1 is SGHRS and CDR2 is YFSETQ. V lost 4 bases and J lost 5; bases outside the gene matches: 3. This CDR3 contains 14 residues. The CDR3 coding sequence is TGCGCCAGCAGCCCGACTAGCGGGCAAAACATTCAGTACTTC. This encodes CASSPTSGQNIQYF.

V is TRBV19 and J is TRBJ2-7; 8 nucleotides match TRBD1. The CDR3 loop spans 16 amino acids. Trimming at V came to 0 bases and at J to 3 bases, leaving 7 bases not matched to a gene. From germline, CDR1 is LNHDA and CDR2 SQIVND (reference sequence). CDR3 DNA: TGTGCCAGTAGTATAGACTCGACAGGGGTCGGCTACGAGCAGTACTTC. Protein: CASSIDSTGVGYEQYF. Based on the CDR3 plus reference TRBV19 and TRBJ2-7, the full variable domain is DGGITQSPKYLFRKEGQNVTLSCEQNLNHDAMYWYRQDPGQGLRLIYYSQIVNDFQKGDIAEGYSVSREKKESFPLTVTSAQKNPTAFYLCASSIDSTGVGYEQYFGPGTRLTVT.

This sequence joins TRBV5-1 and TRBJ1-1, with D perhaps TRBD1 (5 bases). The CDR3 length is 15 residues. Germline-derived CDR1 and CDR2 are SGHRS and YFSETQ. Between the trimmed V and J ends, which lost 0 bases and 1 base, there was a span of 10 bases. The CDR3 nucleotides are TGCGCCAGCAGCTTGGCCGGGCAGGGGAACACTGAAGCTTTCTTT. Its protein is CASSLAGQGNTEAFF.

The chain couples TRBV18 to TRBJ2-4, with a possible D match to TRBD1 (5 bases). From germline, CDR1 is KGHSH and CDR2 LQKENI. This CDR3 is 17 amino acids long. V was shortened by 2 bases and J by 4 bases, with 18 bases between the two germline ends. The CDR3 loop is CASSPTPPDSTKNIQYF. In DNA form, the CDR3 reads TGTGCCAGCTCACCAACCCCCCCCGACAGCACGAAAAACATTCAGTACTTC. The full variable domain, completed using reference TRBV18 and TRBJ2-4, is NAGVMQNPRHLVRRRGQEARLRCSPMKGHSHVYWYRQLPEEGLKFMVYLQKENIIDESGMPKERFSAEFPKEGPSILRIQQVVRGDSAAYFCASSPTPPDSTKNIQYFGAGTRLSVL.

The V call is TRBV6-5, the J call TRBJ2-7, with D possibly matching TRBD1 (5 bases). V was shortened by 0 bases and J by 3 bases, with 9 bases between the two germline ends. From germline, CDR1 is MNHEY and CDR2 SVGAGI. The CDR3 has 14 amino acids. Written as DNA, the CDR3 is TGTGCCAGCAGTTACTCGCCGGACAACTACGAGCAGTACTTC. This gives the protein CASSYSPDNYEQYF.

V usage is TRBV14 and J usage is TRBJ2-1, with 7 bases fitting TRBD1. CDR1 SGHDN and CDR2 FVKESK come from the germline V gene. V shed 5 bases, J shed 4 bases, and the junction held 8 bases outside the gene matches. This CDR3 contains 15 residues. The CDR3 region is CASSWGQFDYNEQFF. In DNA form, the CDR3 reads TGTGCCAGCAGCTGGGGACAGTTCGATTACAATGAGCAGTTCTTC.

The J gene is TRBJ2-1, the V gene TRBV5-1; the D gene is possibly TRBD2 (5 bases). CDR1 and CDR2 (germline): SGHRS, YFSETQ. Between the trimmed V and J ends, which lost 3 bases and 2 bases, there was a span of 9 bases. This CDR3 contains 14 residues. The DNA of the CDR3 is TGCGCCAGCAGCTCAGTCGGGGCCTACAATGAGCAGTTCTTC. Its protein is CASSSVGAYNEQFF. The whole variable domain, filled in from reference TRBV5-1 and TRBJ2-1, reads KAGVTQTPRYLIKTRGQQVTLSCSPISGHRSVSWYQQTPGQGLQFLFEYFSETQRNKGNFPGRFSGRQFSNSRSEMNVSTLELGDSALYLCASSSVGAYNEQFFGPGTRLTVL.

As for this clone: The identical CDR3 is also encoded by other nucleotide sequences in the sample. J is TRBJ1-2 and V is TRBV5-1; TRBD1 agrees at 7 bases. The CDR3 has 14 amino acids. CDR1 SGHRS and CDR2 YFSETQ come from the germline V gene. After removal of 4 bases from V and 0 bases from J, the junction contained 3 bases not matched to a gene. CDR3: CASSPDRTNYGYTF. The CDR3 coding sequence is TGCGCCAGCAGCCCGGACAGGACTAACTATGGCTACACCTTC.